This is a list of T cell receptor beta chains from one sample in a study of T cells in pancreatic ductal adenocarcinoma. Profiled with immunoSEQ multiplex PCR; TCRdb holds only in-frame clones, not every one. The sample consists of about 5,000 clones, around nine tenths of them appearing once. Sequenced material: pancreatic tumor tissue. These receptors were obtained from a human donor with pancreatic ductal adenocarcinoma. The CDR3 runs from the conserved cysteine through the conserved F or W. D genes are given only for firm matches. Not every row has a clone size; where given, it reads once, few, many or a size class.

d_call: .; clone_size: .; j_call: TRBJ1-1; v_call: TRBV27; cdr3_nt: TGTGCCAGCAGCCCCTACACCGGGAAAGCTTTCTTT; cdr3_aa: CASSPYTGKAFF
d_call: .; clone_size: .; j_call: TRBJ2-3; v_call: TRBV4-2; cdr3_nt: TGTGCCAGCAGCCAAGATCAGCAAGATACGCAGTATTTT; cdr3_aa: CASSQDQQDTQYF
d_call: .; clone_size: once; j_call: TRBJ2-5; v_call: TRBV7-2; cdr3_nt: TGTGCCAGCAGCTTAGGGGACACACAAGAGACCCAGTACTTC; cdr3_aa: CASSLGDTQETQYF
d_call: .; clone_size: .; j_call: TRBJ2-3; v_call: TRBV10-3; cdr3_nt: TGTGCCATCAGTGGTGGGGGTTCAGATACGCAGTATTTT; cdr3_aa: CAISGGGSDTQYF
d_call: .; clone_size: .; j_call: TRBJ2-7; v_call: TRBV10-3; cdr3_nt: TGTGCCATCAGCCACAGTGGGTACGAGCAGTACTTC; cdr3_aa: CAISHSGYEQYF
d_call: .; clone_size: once; j_call: TRBJ1-2; v_call: TRBV5-1; cdr3_nt: TGCGCCAGCACCTTGACAGGAAACTATGGCTACACCTTC; cdr3_aa: CASTLTGNYGYTF
d_call: .; clone_size: few; j_call: TRBJ2-7; v_call: TRBV5-1; cdr3_nt: TGCGCCAGCAGCTTTGGGGCAGCCTACGAGCAGTACTTC; cdr3_aa: CASSFGAAYEQYF
d_call: .; clone_size: .; j_call: TRBJ2-1; v_call: TRBV11-2; cdr3_nt: TGTGCCAGCAGCTCAAGTCTTTGGGACTACAATGAGCAGTTCTTC; cdr3_aa: CASSSSLWDYNEQFF
d_call: .; clone_size: .; j_call: TRBJ2-7; v_call: TRBV5-1; cdr3_nt: TGCGCCAGCAGCTTGGAGGGGACGCCTCCTCTTTTCGAGCAGTACTTC; cdr3_aa: CASSLEGTPPLFEQYF
d_call: TRBD2; clone_size: .; j_call: TRBJ2-3; v_call: TRBV5-4; cdr3_nt: TGTGCCAGCAGCCCGACTAGCGGGGGGGGTGATACGCAGTATTTT; cdr3_aa: CASSPTSGGGDTQYF
d_call: .; clone_size: .; j_call: TRBJ1-1; v_call: TRBV5-1; cdr3_nt: TGCGCCAGCAGCTTGGGCGGGTGGGCTTTCTTT; cdr3_aa: CASSLGGWAFF
d_call: .; clone_size: .; j_call: TRBJ2-7; v_call: TRBV11-1; cdr3_nt: TGTGCCAGCAGTCCGGACGGCGACGAGCAGTACTTC; cdr3_aa: CASSPDGDEQYF
d_call: .; clone_size: .; j_call: TRBJ2-5; v_call: TRBV28; cdr3_nt: TGTGCCAGCAATCAGCGTCAAGAGACCCAGTACTTC; cdr3_aa: CASNQRQETQYF
d_call: .; clone_size: .; j_call: TRBJ1-5; v_call: TRBV5-1; cdr3_nt: TGCGCCAGCAGGGTAGGGTTTAACCAGCCCCAGCATTTT; cdr3_aa: CASRVGFNQPQHF
d_call: .; clone_size: once; j_call: TRBJ2-1; v_call: TRBV6-4; cdr3_nt: TGTGCCAGCAGTGATGTCGGGGCCCCATACAATGAGCAGTTCTTC; cdr3_aa: CASSDVGAPYNEQFF
d_call: TRBD1; clone_size: .; j_call: TRBJ2-7; v_call: TRBV28; cdr3_nt: TGTGCCAGCAGCCAGTCCGGGACAGGGTCATACGAGCAGTACTTC; cdr3_aa: CASSQSGTGSYEQYF
d_call: TRBD1; clone_size: .; j_call: TRBJ2-7; v_call: TRBV5-5; cdr3_nt: TGTGCCAGCAGCTTGGGGCCAGGGGGCGGGCACGAGCAGTACTTC; cdr3_aa: CASSLGPGGGHEQYF
d_call: TRBD2; clone_size: .; j_call: TRBJ2-5; v_call: TRBV5-6; cdr3_nt: TGTGCCAGCAGCTTGGGACTAGCGGGAGTGTATGAAGAGACCCAGTACTTC; cdr3_aa: CASSLGLAGVYEETQYF
d_call: TRBD1; clone_size: .; j_call: TRBJ1-5; v_call: TRBV19; cdr3_nt: TGTGCCAGTAGTGACGGACAGGGGGCCGGAGATCAGCCCCAGCATTTT; cdr3_aa: CASSDGQGAGDQPQHF
d_call: .; clone_size: .; j_call: TRBJ1-1; v_call: TRBV4-1; cdr3_nt: TGCGCCAGCAGCCAAGATCGGCCGGAGAAAAACACTGAAGCTTTCTTT; cdr3_aa: CASSQDRPEKNTEAFF
d_call: TRBD1; clone_size: .; j_call: TRBJ2-7; v_call: TRBV5-1; cdr3_nt: TGCGCCAGCAGACAGGGGCAACTCCTGTACGAGCAGTACTTC; cdr3_aa: CASRQGQLLYEQYF
d_call: TRBD2; clone_size: .; j_call: TRBJ2-5; v_call: TRBV2; cdr3_nt: TGTGCCAGCCTGCGGGGGGGCCCCGAAACCCAGTACTTC; cdr3_aa: CASLRGGPETQYF
d_call: .; clone_size: .; j_call: TRBJ1-1; v_call: TRBV12-5; cdr3_nt: TGTGCTAGTGCCCCGCCCAACACTGAAGCTTTCTTT; cdr3_aa: CASAPPNTEAFF
d_call: TRBD1; clone_size: .; j_call: TRBJ2-5; v_call: TRBV5-1; cdr3_nt: TGCGCCAGCAGCTTGACCGGGACAGGGAACGGTAGGGAGACCCAGTACTTC; cdr3_aa: CASSLTGTGNGRETQYF
d_call: TRBD1; clone_size: .; j_call: TRBJ2-7; v_call: TRBV4-2; cdr3_nt: TGTGCCAGCAGCTTCGGGACAGGGGTCTACGAGCAGTACTTC; cdr3_aa: CASSFGTGVYEQYF
d_call: TRBD2; clone_size: .; j_call: TRBJ2-7; v_call: TRBV2; cdr3_nt: TGTGCCAGCCAAATAGCGGGAACCTACGAGCAGTACTTC; cdr3_aa: CASQIAGTYEQYF
d_call: TRBD2; clone_size: .; j_call: TRBJ2-1; v_call: TRBV7-9; cdr3_nt: TGTGCCAGCAGCTTACTAGCTCCGGGGGGGCCTTCCTACAATGAGCAGTTCTTC; cdr3_aa: CASSLLAPGGPSYNEQFF
d_call: .; clone_size: .; j_call: TRBJ1-5; v_call: TRBV10-3; cdr3_nt: TGTGCCATCAGTGAGTCGGGGGGGAATCAGCCCCAGCATTTT; cdr3_aa: CAISESGGNQPQHF
d_call: TRBD1; clone_size: .; j_call: TRBJ2-1; v_call: TRBV19; cdr3_nt: TGTGCCAGTACCAAATTTGGCTTGGGACAGGGCTACAATGAGCAGTTCTTC; cdr3_aa: CASTKFGLGQGYNEQFF
d_call: .; clone_size: .; j_call: TRBJ1-2; v_call: TRBV29-1; cdr3_nt: TGCAGCGTTGGGGGGGAGGGTGGCTACACCTTC; cdr3_aa: CSVGGEGGYTF
d_call: TRBD1; clone_size: .; j_call: TRBJ2-3; v_call: TRBV5-6; cdr3_nt: TGTGCCAGCAGCTTGGCACATGGACAGGGGGGTACAGATACGCAGTATTTT; cdr3_aa: CASSLAHGQGGTDTQYF
d_call: .; clone_size: .; j_call: TRBJ2-3; v_call: TRBV6-1; cdr3_nt: TGTGCCAGCAGTCTCGTACCAGATACGCAGTATTTT; cdr3_aa: CASSLVPDTQYF
d_call: .; clone_size: .; j_call: TRBJ1-5; v_call: TRBV6-6; cdr3_nt: TGTGCCAGCAGACTCAGGGAGTATAGCAATCAGCCCCAGCATTTT; cdr3_aa: CASRLREYSNQPQHF
d_call: .; clone_size: .; j_call: TRBJ2-5; v_call: TRBV30; cdr3_nt: TGTGCCTGGAGTGTACAAGTCCGCCAAGAGACCCAGTACTTC; cdr3_aa: CAWSVQVRQETQYF
d_call: TRBD1; clone_size: .; j_call: TRBJ2-7; v_call: TRBV15; cdr3_nt: TGTGCCACCAGCAGAGATCAAGGGGGCTCTGAGCAGTACTTC; cdr3_aa: CATSRDQGGSEQYF
d_call: TRBD1; clone_size: .; j_call: TRBJ2-7; v_call: TRBV4-2; cdr3_nt: TGTGCCAGCAGCCAGGGACAGGGAACCTACGAGCAGTACTTC; cdr3_aa: CASSQGQGTYEQYF
d_call: TRBD1; clone_size: .; j_call: TRBJ1-2; v_call: TRBV2; cdr3_nt: TGTGCCAGCAGCCAAACTACAGGGGGCAATGAGCGGGGCTACACCTTC; cdr3_aa: CASSQTTGGNERGYTF
d_call: TRBD1; clone_size: .; j_call: TRBJ1-3; v_call: TRBV7-8; cdr3_nt: TGTGCCAGCAGCGCACCCCAGGGGGCCCGGACTGGAAACACCATATATTTT; cdr3_aa: CASSAPQGARTGNTIYF
d_call: .; clone_size: .; j_call: TRBJ1-3; v_call: TRBV5-1; cdr3_nt: TGCGCCAGCAAAGGGGCGAATGCCAAACAAAACACCATATATTTT; cdr3_aa: CASKGANAKQNTIYF
d_call: TRBD1; clone_size: .; j_call: TRBJ1-5; v_call: TRBV19; cdr3_nt: TGTGCCAGTAGAACACACAGGGGCGGTCAGCCCCAGCATTTT; cdr3_aa: CASRTHRGGQPQHF
d_call: TRBD1; clone_size: .; j_call: TRBJ2-7; v_call: TRBV10-3; cdr3_nt: TGTGCCATCAGCGGGACAGGGCTTGAGCAGTACTTC; cdr3_aa: CAISGTGLEQYF
d_call: .; clone_size: .; j_call: TRBJ1-5; v_call: TRBV29-1; cdr3_nt: TGCAGCGTTGTTGGAGGCAGCAATCAGCCCCAGCATTTT; cdr3_aa: CSVVGGSNQPQHF
d_call: TRBD2; clone_size: few; j_call: TRBJ2-1; v_call: TRBV5-6; cdr3_nt: TGTGCCAGCAGCTCCTTTGGACTAGCGGGAGGGCCTCACAATGAGCAGTTCTTC; cdr3_aa: CASSSFGLAGGPHNEQFF
d_call: TRBD2; clone_size: .; j_call: TRBJ2-5; v_call: TRBV7-2; cdr3_nt: TGTGCCAGCAGGGCTAGCGGGGAGACCCAGTACTTC; cdr3_aa: CASRASGETQYF
d_call: .; clone_size: once; j_call: TRBJ2-7; v_call: TRBV9; cdr3_nt: TGTGCCAGCAGTCCACGGAGTACTACCACCTACGAGCAGTACTTC; cdr3_aa: CASSPRSTTTYEQYF
d_call: TRBD1; clone_size: .; j_call: TRBJ2-7; v_call: TRBV6-1; cdr3_nt: TGTGCCAGCAGGCCGACAGGGAGCTCCTACGAGCAGTACTTC; cdr3_aa: CASRPTGSSYEQYF
d_call: .; clone_size: few; j_call: TRBJ2-7; v_call: TRBV6-5; cdr3_nt: TGTGCCACCAATGGTCCGGGGTTACCATCCTACGAGCAGTACTTC; cdr3_aa: CATNGPGLPSYEQYF
d_call: .; clone_size: .; j_call: TRBJ2-3; v_call: TRBV6-4; cdr3_nt: TGTGCCAGCAGTGACTCCCTGGGAGCCACAGATACGCAGTATTTT; cdr3_aa: CASSDSLGATDTQYF
d_call: .; clone_size: .; j_call: TRBJ1-5; v_call: TRBV4-1; cdr3_nt: TGCGCCAGCAGCCCTCAACAGGGAAATCAGCCCCAGCATTTT; cdr3_aa: CASSPQQGNQPQHF
d_call: .; clone_size: .; j_call: TRBJ2-2; v_call: TRBV7-6; cdr3_nt: TGTGCCAGCAGTTTCGACAGCCTTTTGAGGGAGCTGTTTTTT; cdr3_aa: CASSFDSLLRELFF
d_call: TRBD1; clone_size: .; j_call: TRBJ2-7; v_call: TRBV6-5; cdr3_nt: TGTGCCACGTCGACAGGGTCCTTACGCGAGCAGTACTTC; cdr3_aa: CATSTGSLREQYF
d_call: TRBD1; clone_size: .; j_call: TRBJ2-2; v_call: TRBV18; cdr3_nt: TGTGCCAGCTCACCCGGGACAGGAAACACCGGGGAGCTGTTTTTT; cdr3_aa: CASSPGTGNTGELFF